This TCR beta chain was identified during a study of post-analysis software for immune sequencing data. Study-wide findings and caveats: Comparison of patients with controls showed five or six TRBV segments more frequent in patients, TRBV5-6, TRBV5-1 and TRBV20-1 among them. Batch-mates among the samples co-clustered strongly by F measure.

Tagging with unique molecular identifiers was a feature of the TCR beta cDNA libraries. In TCRdb, the PCR reads were re-called with MiXCR into one record per CDR3 protein. The table records 650,000 to 850,000 distinct CDR3 sequences, around 42% of them present only once. There are a few counts of this clonotype. The antigen is not known. Trimming cost V 3 bases and J 0 bases, with 13 bases left between them. Looked up from germline, CDR1 is SGHNT and CDR2 is YYREEE (reference sequence). The CDR3 totals 15 residues. Sequenced: blood. The chain has TRBV5-4 and TRBJ2-7, with a weak D call TRBD2 (6 bases). This clonotype was sampled from a girl aged 5 to 17 with multiple sclerosis. Written as DNA, the CDR3 is TGTGCCAGCAGCTCAGAGCGGGCTAGCTCCTACGAGCAGTACTTC. This codes for CASSSERASSYEQYF.